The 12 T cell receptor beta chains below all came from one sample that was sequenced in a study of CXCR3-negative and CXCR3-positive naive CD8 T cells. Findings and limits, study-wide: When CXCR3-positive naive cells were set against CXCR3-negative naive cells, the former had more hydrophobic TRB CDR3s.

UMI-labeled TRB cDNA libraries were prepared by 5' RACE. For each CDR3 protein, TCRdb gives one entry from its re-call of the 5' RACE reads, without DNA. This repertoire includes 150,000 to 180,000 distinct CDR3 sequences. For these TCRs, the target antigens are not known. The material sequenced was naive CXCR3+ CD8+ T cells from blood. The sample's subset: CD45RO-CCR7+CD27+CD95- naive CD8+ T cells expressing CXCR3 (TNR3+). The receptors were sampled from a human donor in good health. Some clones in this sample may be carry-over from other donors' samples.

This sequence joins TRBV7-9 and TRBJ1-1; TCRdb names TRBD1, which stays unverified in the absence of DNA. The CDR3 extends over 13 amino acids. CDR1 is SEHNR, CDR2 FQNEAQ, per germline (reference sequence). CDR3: CASSPATGYGAFF.

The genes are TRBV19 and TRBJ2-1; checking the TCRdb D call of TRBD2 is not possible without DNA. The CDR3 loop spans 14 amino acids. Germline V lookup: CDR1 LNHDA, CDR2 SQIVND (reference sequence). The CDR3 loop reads CASKRGGPYNEQFF.

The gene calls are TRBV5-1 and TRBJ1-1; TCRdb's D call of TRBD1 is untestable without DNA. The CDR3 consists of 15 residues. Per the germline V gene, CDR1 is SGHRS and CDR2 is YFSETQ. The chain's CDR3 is CASSFEGGMNTEAFF. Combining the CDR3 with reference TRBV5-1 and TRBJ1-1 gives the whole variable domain KAGVTQTPRYLIKTRGQQVTLSCSPISGHRSVSWYQQTPGQGLQFLFEYFSETQRNKGNFPGRFSGRQFSNSRSEMNVSTLELGDSALYLCASSFEGGMNTEAFFGQGTRLTVV.

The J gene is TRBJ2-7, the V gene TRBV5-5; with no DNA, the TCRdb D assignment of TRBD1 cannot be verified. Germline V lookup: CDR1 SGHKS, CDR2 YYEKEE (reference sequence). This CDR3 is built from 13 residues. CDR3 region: CASSLASGVEQYF.

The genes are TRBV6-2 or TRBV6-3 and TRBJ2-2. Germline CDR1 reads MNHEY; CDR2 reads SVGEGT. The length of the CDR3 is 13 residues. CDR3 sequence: CASIQRDSGELFF.

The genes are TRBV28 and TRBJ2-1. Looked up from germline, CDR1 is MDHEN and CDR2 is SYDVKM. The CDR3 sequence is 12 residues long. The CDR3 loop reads CAIMGTYNEQFF.

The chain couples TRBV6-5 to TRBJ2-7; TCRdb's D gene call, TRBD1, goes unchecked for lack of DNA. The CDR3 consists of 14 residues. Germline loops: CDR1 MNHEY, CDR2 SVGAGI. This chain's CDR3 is CASSPGDTSYEQYF.

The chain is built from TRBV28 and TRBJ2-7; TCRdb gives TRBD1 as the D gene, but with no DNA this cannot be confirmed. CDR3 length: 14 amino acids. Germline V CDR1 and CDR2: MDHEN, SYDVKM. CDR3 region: CASSGPYTRNEQYF.

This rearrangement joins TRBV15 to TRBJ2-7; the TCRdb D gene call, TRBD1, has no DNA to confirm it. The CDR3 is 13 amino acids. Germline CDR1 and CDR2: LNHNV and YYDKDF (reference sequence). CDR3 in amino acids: CATSGSWDYEQYF.

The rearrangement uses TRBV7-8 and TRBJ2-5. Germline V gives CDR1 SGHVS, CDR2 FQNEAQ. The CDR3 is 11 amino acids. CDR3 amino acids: CASSFKATQYF.

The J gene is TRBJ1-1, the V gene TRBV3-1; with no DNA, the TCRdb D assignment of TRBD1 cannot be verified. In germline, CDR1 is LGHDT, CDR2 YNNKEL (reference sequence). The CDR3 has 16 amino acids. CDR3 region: CASSQEFTGPNTEAFF. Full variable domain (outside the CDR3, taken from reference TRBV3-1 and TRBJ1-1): DTAVSQTPKYLVTQMGNDKSIKCEQNLGHDTMYWYKQDSKKFLKIMFSYNNKELIINETVPNRFSPKSPDKAHLNLHINSLELGDSAVYFCASSQEFTGPNTEAFFGQGTRLTVV.

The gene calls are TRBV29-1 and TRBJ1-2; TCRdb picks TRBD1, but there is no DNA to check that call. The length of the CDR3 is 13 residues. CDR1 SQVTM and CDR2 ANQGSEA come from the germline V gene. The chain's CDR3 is CSVYQGANYGYTF.